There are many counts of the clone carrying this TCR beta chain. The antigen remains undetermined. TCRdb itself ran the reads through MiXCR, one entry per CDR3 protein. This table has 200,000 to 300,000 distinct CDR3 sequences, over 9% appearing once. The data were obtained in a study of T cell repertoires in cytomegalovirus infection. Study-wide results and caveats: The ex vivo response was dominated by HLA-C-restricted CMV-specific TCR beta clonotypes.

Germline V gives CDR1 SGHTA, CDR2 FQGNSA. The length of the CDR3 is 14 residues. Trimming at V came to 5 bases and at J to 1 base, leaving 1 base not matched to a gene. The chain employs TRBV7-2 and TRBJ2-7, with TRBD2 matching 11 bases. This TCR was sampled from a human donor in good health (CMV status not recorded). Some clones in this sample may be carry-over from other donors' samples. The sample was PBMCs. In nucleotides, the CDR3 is TGTGCCAGCAGCCCTAGCGGGAGGTCCTACGAGCAGTACTTC. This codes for CASSPSGRSYEQYF.